The 19 T cell receptor beta chains reported below all come from one sample, sequenced in a study of blood T cell repertoires in COVID-19. Produced via immunoSEQ multiplex PCR; TCRdb's table is partial and in-frame only. The sample shows 200,000 or so clones, around three quarters of them seen only once. Sequenced: peripheral blood. Every receptor here comes from a man in his 60s with active or convalescent COVID-19.

The rearrangement joins TRBV6-1 to TRBJ1-2; D is undetermined. Germline lookup yields CDR1 MNHNS and CDR2 SASEGT. V shed 0 bases and J shed 0 bases, with 8 bases lying between them. This CDR3 is built from 15 residues. The CDR3 here is CASSEAYGANYGYTF. CDR3 nucleotides: TGTGCCAGCAGTGAAGCGTACGGAGCTAACTATGGCTACACCTTC.

The chain links TRBV6-2 or TRBV6-3 to TRBJ2-7, with D unresolved. CDR3 length: 12 amino acids. The ends were cut back, 5 bases at V and 4 bases at J, with 9 bases in the middle. The germline gives CDR1 MNHEY, CDR2 SVGEGT. The CDR3 bases are TGTGCCAGCAGTCGTGACAAATACGAGCAGTACTTC. The encoded protein is CASSRDKYEQYF.

The chain joins TRBV5-1 to TRBJ1-1; D gene ambiguous. CDR3 length equals 15 residues. Trimming took off 3 bases at V and 2 bases at J, with 14 bases between the two ends. Germline CDR1 SGHRS, CDR2 YFSETQ. This CDR3 reads CASSSNPSGNTEAFF. The CDR3 DNA reads as TGCGCCAGCAGCTCGAACCCCAGTGGTAACACTGAAGCTTTCTTT.

The rearrangement joins TRBV28 to TRBJ2-1; the match to TRBD2 covers 10 bases. Germline CDR1 and CDR2: MDHEN and SYDVKM. The CDR3 covers 14 residues. V was clipped by 4 bases and J by 12 bases; unmatched bases: 9. CDR3 nucleotide sequence: TGTGCCAGCAGTTCGCTAGCGGGGGTCCTTTGGCAGTTCTTC. It encodes CASSSLAGVLWQFF. Full variable domain (outside the CDR3, taken from reference TRBV28 and TRBJ2-1): DVKVTQSSRYLVKRTGEKVFLECVQDMDHENMFWYRQDPGLGLRLIYFSYDVKMKEKGDIPEGYSVSREKKERFSLILESASTNQTSMYLCASSSLAGVLWQFFGPGTRLTVL.

In its sample, this clone was seen once. The chain employs TRBV5-1 and TRBJ2-5; TRBD1 matches 7 bases. This CDR3 comprises 17 residues. J was trimmed by 3 bases and V by 1 base; bases with no gene match: 12. The V gene's germline CDR1 is SGHRS and CDR2 YFSETQ. The CDR3 nucleotides read TGCGCCAGCAGCTTGCAGCCGGGACAGAACCCAAAAGAGACCCAGTACTTC. Translated: CASSLQPGQNPKETQYF. Using reference TRBV5-1 and TRBJ2-5 for the parts outside the CDR3, the full variable domain is KAGVTQTPRYLIKTRGQQVTLSCSPISGHRSVSWYQQTPGQGLQFLFEYFSETQRNKGNFPGRFSGRQFSNSRSEMNVSTLELGDSALYLCASSLQPGQNPKETQYFGPGTRLLVL.

The genes are TRBV5-1 and TRBJ2-1, with 9 bases aligning to TRBD1. This CDR3 is built from 15 residues. Germline CDR1 and CDR2: SGHRS and YFSETQ. Germline trimming cut 4 bases from V and 2 bases from J; bases unmatched to any gene: 4. The DNA of the CDR3 is TGCGCCAGCAGCGGGACAGGGAATCCCTACAATGAGCAGTTCTTC. This translates into CASSGTGNPYNEQFF.

This sequence joins TRBV5-1 and TRBJ1-5, with TRBD1 matching 7 bases. The CDR3 is 14 amino acids. V gave up 0 bases and J gave up 6 bases; unmatched junction bases: 3. The germline V gene has CDR1 SGHRS and CDR2 YFSETQ. CDR3 nucleotides: TGCGCCAGCAGCTTGGAGGGGGCGTCTCAGCCCCAGCATTTT. Amino acids: CASSLEGASQPQHF.

The gene calls are TRBV29-1 and TRBJ2-5; 10 bases agree with TRBD1. Germline CDR1 and CDR2: SQVTM and ANQGSEA. The CDR3 is 15 amino acids. V shed 5 bases and J 4 bases; nucleotides not matched to a gene: 10. CDR3 sequence reads: CSVPMYGTGVETQYF. Written as DNA, the CDR3 is TGCAGCGTTCCCATGTATGGGACAGGGGTAGAGACCCAGTACTTC.

This clone has just one count. The V call is TRBV19, the J call TRBJ2-5; no clear D. The V end was cut by 5 bases, the J end by 5 bases, with 6 bases between. The CDR3 is 11 amino acids. In germline, CDR1 is LNHDA, CDR2 SQIVND (reference sequence). CDR3 sequence (DNA): TGTGCCAGTAGTCAGAGGGAGACCCAGTACTTC. This encodes CASSQRETQYF.

The rearrangement uses TRBV2 and TRBJ1-1, with D hard to call. V was trimmed by 4 bases and J by 2 bases, leaving 5 bases between them. This CDR3 contains 12 residues. Germline CDR1 and CDR2: SNHLY and FYNNEI. CDR3 sequence (DNA): TGTGCCAGCAGTGCAGGTAACACTGAAGCTTTCTTT. It encodes CASSAGNTEAFF.

This clone was recorded a few times. The V gene is TRBV18, the J gene TRBJ2-7, with D possibly matching TRBD1 (5 bases). The V gene lost 2 bases and the J gene lost 1 base, with 12 bases spanning the gap. Per the germline V gene, CDR1 is KGHSH and CDR2 is LQKENI. The CDR3 runs 15 residues. The CDR3 here is CASSPKGDPSYEQYF. CDR3 in DNA: TGTGCCAGCTCACCAAAAGGGGATCCATCCTACGAGCAGTACTTC.

The chain is built from TRBV19 and TRBJ1-2; the D is unclear. Germline loops: CDR1 LNHDA, CDR2 SQIVND (reference sequence). V was trimmed by 0 bases and J by 1 base, leaving 9 bases between them. This CDR3 has 15 residues. CDR3 bases: TGTGCCAGTAGTATAGAGCACAGACGTAACTATGGCTACACCTTC. Translated: CASSIEHRRNYGYTF.

This rearrangement joins TRBV4-1 to TRBJ2-2, with a possible D match to TRBD1 (5 bases). The CDR3 runs 16 residues. Trimming removed 1 base from V and 4 bases from J, with 13 bases in between. CDR1 is MGHRA and CDR2 is YSYEKL in the germline V gene. CDR3 protein: CASSQGARVGTGELFF. The CDR3 region has the DNA TGCGCCAGCAGCCAAGGTGCCAGGGTGGGCACCGGGGAGCTGTTTTTT.

The CDR3 nucleotides read TGTGCCAGCAGCCTACATGGACTAGCGGATTACAATGAGCAGTTCTTC. This encodes CASSLHGLADYNEQFF. The V gene is TRBV7-6, the J gene TRBJ2-1; 10 bases are shared with TRBD2. CDR1 SGHVS and CDR2 FNYEAQ come from the germline V gene. J was trimmed by 4 bases and V by 5 bases; bases with no gene match: 8. The CDR3 extends over 16 amino acids.

This clone was seen just once. J is TRBJ1-5 and V is TRBV24-1; perhaps TRBD1 as D (6 bases). Trimming pared 3 bases from V and 3 bases from J, leaving 11 bases between. This CDR3 has 15 amino acids. Germline V gene lookup returns CDR1 KGHDR and CDR2 SFDVKD. The CDR3 sequence: CATSDAGDPNQPQHF. In DNA, the CDR3 is TGTGCCACCAGTGATGCAGGGGACCCCAATCAGCCCCAGCATTTT.

The chain links TRBV7-6 to TRBJ2-1; 14 bases are shared with TRBD2. The junction had 25 bases not matched to a gene; V was cut back by 5 bases and J by 7 bases. The germline V gene encodes CDR1 SGHVS and CDR2 FNYEAQ. The CDR3 is 22 residues long. The CDR3 reads CASSPQLGVATGGLAGANEQFF. DNA of the CDR3: TGTGCCAGCAGCCCCCAACTTGGTGTAGCGACAGGGGGACTAGCGGGAGCAAATGAGCAGTTCTTC.

This clone was detected a few times. The chain recombines TRBV10-1 with TRBJ1-2; no clear D. The CDR3 is 12 residues long. Trimming left V 6 bases short and J 4 bases short, with 9 bases between. The germline V gene has CDR1 WNHNN and CDR2 SYGVQD (reference sequence). The CDR3, as DNA: TGCGCCAGCAGGGCTCCATCCTATGGCTACACCTTC. Its translation: CASRAPSYGYTF.

The J gene is TRBJ2-2, the V gene TRBV9; TRBD2 agrees at 9 bases. V dropped 4 bases and J dropped 3; count of bases not matched to a gene: 13. The germline V gene encodes CDR1 SGDLS and CDR2 YYNGEE. The CDR3 is 18 residues long. CDR3 loop: CASSPTRLAGIDTGELFF. The CDR3 coding sequence is TGTGCCAGCAGCCCCACCCGTCTAGCGGGAATTGACACCGGGGAGCTGTTTTTT.

This clone occurred many times. The CDR3 is CASTVAELYGETQYF. Written as DNA, the CDR3 is TGTGCCAGCACCGTAGCGGAGCTTTACGGGGAGACCCAGTACTTC. This chain links TRBV2 with TRBJ2-5, with a weak D call TRBD2 (6 bases). CDR1 is SNHLY, CDR2 FYNNEI, per germline. V lost 7 bases to trimming and J lost 5 bases, with 20 bases between them. The CDR3 is 15 amino acids.